A single sample is the source of the 25 T cell receptor beta chains below, sequenced in a study of shared clonotypes between healthy human individuals. Naive CD8 cells were CD45RO-negative, positively selected for CCR7, excluding terminally differentiated effector memory CD45RA+ cells. This table comes from immunoSEQ multiplex PCR, and its TCRdb copy is limited to in-frame clones, with some not included. The sample holds around 2.1 million clones, around 93% seen once. Sequencing was carried out using naive CD8+ T cells from PBMCs. Source of these receptors: a man aged 18 to 35 in good health. Some clones in this sample may be carry-over from other donors' samples.

The V call is TRBV6-6, the J call TRBJ1-2; D is possibly TRBD1 (5 bases). The V and J ends lost 7 bases and 4 bases respectively, with 10 bases between them. The CDR3 is made up of 12 amino acids. The germline V gene encodes CDR1 MNHNY and CDR2 SVGAGI (reference sequence). The CDR3, as DNA: TGTGCCAGCACCCCGGGGCTCTATGGCTACACCTTC. Translated, it gives CASTPGLYGYTF.

The gene calls are TRBV4-3 and TRBJ1-5; no clear D. Germline CDR1 reads LGHNA; CDR2 reads YSLEER. V was clipped by 4 bases and J by 2 bases, with 9 bases between them. This CDR3 has 14 amino acids. CDR3 DNA: TGCGCCAGCAGCCCCGGCGGGGGCAATCAGCCCCAGCATTTT. It translates to CASSPGGGNQPQHF.

V usage is TRBV9 and J usage is TRBJ1-3; possible D gene TRBD1, 5 bases. Trimming removed 3 bases at V and 1 base at J, with 8 bases between. Germline loops: CDR1 SGDLS, CDR2 YYNGEE. The CDR3 sequence is 14 residues long. The CDR3 region is CASSGGRSGNTIYF. Here the CDR3 DNA reads TGTGCCAGCAGCGGGGGCCGATCTGGAAACACCATATATTTT. The whole variable domain, filled in from reference TRBV9 and TRBJ1-3, reads DSGVTQTPKHLITATGQRVTLRCSPRSGDLSVYWYQQSLDQGLQFLIQYYNGEERAKGNILERFSAQQFPDLHSELNLSSLELGDSALYFCASSGGRSGNTIYFGEGSWLTVV.

The gene calls are TRBV4-3 and TRBJ1-1, with no clear D. The CDR3 spans 13 residues. CDR1 and CDR2 from the germline V gene are LGHNA and YSLEER. The V end lost 2 bases, the J end lost 1 base, and 5 bases lay between the germline ends. CDR3 amino acids: CASSQIRNTEAFF. The CDR3 DNA reads TGCGCCAGCAGCCAAATCCGGAACACTGAAGCTTTCTTT.

In its sample, this clone was seen a few times. Other nucleotide sequences from this sample produce the same CDR3. The chain is built from TRBV7-9 and TRBJ2-1; no firm D call. Germline values: CDR1 SEHNR, CDR2 FQNEAQ (reference sequence). Between the trimmed V and J ends, which lost 1 base and 6 bases, there was a span of 4 bases. The CDR3 has 12 amino acids. The chain's CDR3 is CASSLGFNEQFF. The CDR3, as DNA: TGTGCCAGCAGCTTAGGGTTCAATGAGCAGTTCTTC.

V usage is TRBV6-5 and J usage is TRBJ2-1; D call uncertain. Per germline, CDR1 MNHEY and CDR2 SVGAGI. The CDR3 runs 13 residues. Trimming removed 2 bases from V and 9 bases from J, with 11 bases in between. The CDR3 loop reads CASSYGPLSEQFF. The CDR3 region has the DNA TGTGCCAGCAGTTACGGGCCCCTGAGTGAGCAGTTCTTC.

This rearrangement joins TRBV9 to TRBJ2-1; D is unresolved. V shed 0 bases and J shed 10 bases, with 29 bases lying between them. The germline CDR1 and CDR2 sequences are SGDLS and YYNGEE. This CDR3 region has 19 residues. The CDR3 region has the DNA TGTGCCAGCAGCGTAGTCCCCGAGCCCTCAGTGTCCTGGTCCAGAGAGCAGTTCTTC. It is translated as CASSVVPEPSVSWSREQFF.

The chain uses TRBV28 and TRBJ1-3, with D possibly TRBD1 on 6 matching bases. Germline V lookup: CDR1 MDHEN, CDR2 SYDVKM. This CDR3 spans 14 amino acids. V shed 5 bases and J shed 1 base, with 9 bases lying between them. In DNA form, the CDR3 reads TGTGCCAGCAGTCCGGGACATTCTGGAAACACCATATATTTT. It specifies CASSPGHSGNTIYF.

The chain carries TRBV7-9 and TRBJ2-7; TRBD1 aligns across 8 bases. Germline lookup yields CDR1 SEHNR and CDR2 FQNEAQ (reference sequence). V shed 5 bases and J 4 bases; nucleotides not matched to a gene: 7. The CDR3 extends over 14 amino acids. CDR3 bases: TGTGCCAGCAGCCCCGGACAGGGCCTATACGAGCAGTACTTC. It encodes CASSPGQGLYEQYF.

Regarding this clone: This CDR3 is also generated by other DNA sequences in the sample. The chain couples TRBV28 to TRBJ2-3, with D perhaps matching TRBD1 (5 bases). The CDR3 contains 12 residues. Germline V gene lookup returns CDR1 MDHEN and CDR2 SYDVKM. The ends were cut back, 1 base at V and 6 bases at J, with 5 bases in the middle. The CDR3 coding sequence is TGTGCCAGCAGTTTATCAGGGGATACGCAGTATTTT. It specifies CASSLSGDTQYF.

This chain uses TRBV2 with TRBJ1-1; 8 bases fit TRBD1. Germline lookup yields CDR1 SNHLY and CDR2 FYNNEI. The trim removed 5 bases at V and 3 bases at J, leaving 11 bases unmatched. The CDR3 runs 16 residues. The CDR3 loop reads CASSPGTGWWDTEAFF. The CDR3 DNA reads as TGTGCCAGCAGTCCTGGGACAGGCTGGTGGGACACTGAAGCTTTCTTT.

The chain combines TRBV4-1 with TRBJ1-2, with 7 bases identical to TRBD1. Per germline, CDR1 MGHRA and CDR2 YSYEKL. V was clipped by 0 bases and J by 0 bases; unmatched bases: 13. This CDR3 region has 19 residues. CDR3 bases: TGCGCCAGCAGCCAAGATCCCTGGAGGGGAGGACAGGCTAACTATGGCTACACCTTC. This sequence encodes CASSQDPWRGGQANYGYTF.

The chain couples TRBV6-1 to TRBJ2-3; 11 nucleotides line up with TRBD2. The V gene end was trimmed by 3 bases and the J gene end by 4 bases; junction bases not matched to a gene: 6. Germline CDR1 is MNHNS and CDR2 is SASEGT. CDR3 size: 16 residues. The CDR3 reads CASSDLLAGESDTQYF. The CDR3, as DNA: TGTGCCAGCAGTGACCTACTAGCGGGGGAATCAGATACGCAGTATTTT.

The chain combines TRBV6-1 with TRBJ2-4; D remains ambiguous. The CDR3 spans 15 residues. CDR1 is MNHNS and CDR2 is SASEGT in the germline V gene. V dropped 7 bases and J dropped 0 bases, with 13 bases sitting between them. CDR3 sequence reads: CASTLGPLAKNIQYF. In nucleotides, the CDR3 is TGTGCCAGCACCCTCGGACCTCTAGCCAAAAACATTCAGTACTTC.

V usage is TRBV27 and J usage is TRBJ2-3; possibly TRBD1 for D (6 bases). CDR3 length: 16 amino acids. Germline loops: CDR1 MNHEY, CDR2 SMNVEV (reference sequence). V gave up 6 bases and J gave up 2 bases, with 18 bases separating them. The CDR3 spells CASSPPPTGNTDTQYF. The CDR3 DNA is TGTGCCAGCAGCCCCCCTCCGACAGGAAACACAGATACGCAGTATTTT.

This rearrangement joins TRBV7-9 to TRBJ2-1; 11 nucleotides align to TRBD1. V was clipped by 3 bases and J by 8 bases; unmatched bases: 3. This CDR3 contains 14 residues. CDR1 SEHNR and CDR2 FQNEAQ come from the germline V gene (reference sequence). CDR3 protein: CASSFRGQGDEQFF. CDR3 in DNA: TGTGCCAGCAGCTTCCGGGGACAGGGGGATGAGCAGTTCTTC.

CDR3 coding DNA: TGTGCCAGCAGCCGAAAGTCGTCCGCAACTAATGAAAAACTGTTTTTT. Translation gives CASSRKSSATNEKLFF. The chain recombines TRBV7-9 with TRBJ1-4; D is ambiguous. The CDR3 runs to 16 residues. V gave up 5 bases and J gave up 0 bases, with 13 bases separating them. Germline V gene lookup returns CDR1 SEHNR and CDR2 FQNEAQ (reference sequence).

The rearrangement links TRBV9 to TRBJ1-5, with a weak D call TRBD1 (5 bases). The CDR3 runs 14 residues. The germline gives CDR1 SGDLS, CDR2 YYNGEE. The germline V and J ends were trimmed by 0 bases and 8 bases, with 12 bases remaining between them. CDR3 sequence reads: CASSVGGGPKPQHF. The CDR3 nucleotides read TGTGCCAGCAGCGTAGGGGGCGGACCTAAGCCCCAGCATTTT. The variable domain in full, completed from reference TRBV9 and TRBJ1-5, reads DSGVTQTPKHLITATGQRVTLRCSPRSGDLSVYWYQQSLDQGLQFLIQYYNGEERAKGNILERFSAQQFPDLHSELNLSSLELGDSALYFCASSVGGGPKPQHFGDGTRLSIL.

V gene TRBV4-3 combines with J gene TRBJ2-1; no firm D call. Germline V gene data show CDR1 as LGHNA and CDR2 as YSLEER. The ends were cut back, 4 bases at V and 4 bases at J, with 14 bases in the middle. This CDR3 comprises 15 residues. DNA for the CDR3: TGCGCCAGCAGCCCCTCGTCTACGGGTTACAATGAGCAGTTCTTC. It encodes CASSPSSTGYNEQFF.

The J gene is TRBJ2-7, the V gene TRBV28; TRBD1 agrees at 10 bases. Germline V gene sequence: CDR1 MDHEN, CDR2 SYDVKM. The junction had 6 bases not matched to a gene; V was cut back by 7 bases and J by 3 bases. This CDR3 has 14 residues. Here the CDR3 DNA reads TGTGCCAGCACCGACAGGGGGCCTTACTACGAGCAGTACTTC. Its protein product is CASTDRGPYYEQYF.

The V and J genes are TRBV29-1 and TRBJ1-1; no firm D call. CDR1 and CDR2 (germline): SQVTM, ANQGSEA. This CDR3 is 13 amino acids long. V lost 5 bases and J lost 0, with 10 bases in between. DNA for the CDR3: TGCAGCGTTAGATGGACGGTGAACACTGAAGCTTTCTTT. It translates to CSVRWTVNTEAFF.

This chain uses TRBV7-3 with TRBJ2-1; D not certain. From germline, CDR1 is SGHTA and CDR2 FQGTGA. V lost 6 bases and J 10 bases, leaving 10 bases between the germline ends. The CDR3 runs to 11 residues. The chain's CDR3 is CASSESGEQFF. The CDR3 nucleotides are TGTGCCAGCAGTGAGTCAGGCGAGCAGTTCTTC.

Concerning this clone: Other DNA sequences in the sample encode the same CDR3. The chain recombines TRBV9 with TRBJ2-1; D is uncertain. Germline V gene lookup returns CDR1 SGDLS and CDR2 YYNGEE. With 0 bases removed from V and 2 bases from J, the gap between germline ends came to 3 bases. The CDR3 is made up of 13 amino acids. The CDR3: CASSVATYNEQFF. In DNA, the CDR3 is TGTGCCAGCAGCGTAGCGACCTACAATGAGCAGTTCTTC.

The chain carries TRBV4-1 and TRBJ2-1; the D is unclear. CDR1 and CDR2 from the germline V gene are MGHRA and YSYEKL. Trimming removed 1 base at V and 6 bases at J, with 19 bases between. The CDR3 is made up of 17 amino acids. CDR3 coding DNA: TGCGCCAGCAGCCAAGTACCTTCCTTAAGCGTAGCCAATGAGCAGTTCTTC. This codes for CASSQVPSLSVANEQFF.

The chain employs TRBV30 and TRBJ2-7; the D is unclear. The ends were cut back, 1 base at V and 2 bases at J, with 18 bases in the middle. Germline values: CDR1 GTSNPN, CDR2 SVGIG (reference sequence). This CDR3 is built from 16 residues. The CDR3 sequence is CAWSALETFYPYEQYF. The CDR3, as DNA: TGTGCCTGGAGTGCGTTGGAGACGTTCTATCCCTACGAGCAGTACTTC. The full variable domain, completed using reference TRBV30 and TRBJ2-7, is SQTIHQWPATLVQPVGSPLSLECTVEGTSNPNLYWYRQAAGRGLQLLFYSVGIGQISSEVPQNLSASRPQDRQFILSSKKLLLSDSGFYLCAWSALETFYPYEQYFGPGTRLTVT.